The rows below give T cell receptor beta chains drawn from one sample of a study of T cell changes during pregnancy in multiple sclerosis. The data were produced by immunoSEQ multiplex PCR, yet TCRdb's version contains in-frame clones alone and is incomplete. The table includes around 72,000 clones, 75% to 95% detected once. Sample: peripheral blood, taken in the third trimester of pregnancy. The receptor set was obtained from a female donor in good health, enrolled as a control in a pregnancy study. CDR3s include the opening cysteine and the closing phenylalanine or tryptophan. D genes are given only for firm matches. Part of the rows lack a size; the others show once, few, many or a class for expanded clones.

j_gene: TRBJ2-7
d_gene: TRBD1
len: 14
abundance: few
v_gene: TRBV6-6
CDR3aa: CASSYSDRASEQYF
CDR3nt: TGTGCCAGCAGTTACTCCGACAGGGCTTCCGAGCAGTACTTC

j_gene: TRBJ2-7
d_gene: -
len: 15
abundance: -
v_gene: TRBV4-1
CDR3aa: CASSQDPHDRGEQYF
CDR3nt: TGCGCCAGCAGCCAAGATCCCCACGACAGAGGCGAGCAGTACTTC

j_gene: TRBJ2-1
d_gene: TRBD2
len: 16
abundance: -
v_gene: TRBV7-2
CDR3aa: CASTPTSGGSYNEQFF
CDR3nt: TGTGCCAGCACCCCGACTAGCGGGGGCTCCTACAATGAGCAGTTCTTC

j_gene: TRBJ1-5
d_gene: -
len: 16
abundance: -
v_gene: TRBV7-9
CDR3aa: CASSLSPGTNNQPQHF
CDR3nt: TGTGCCAGCAGCTTATCTCCCGGGACAAACAATCAGCCCCAGCATTTT

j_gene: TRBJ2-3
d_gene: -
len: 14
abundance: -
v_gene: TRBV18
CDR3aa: CASSPLEVADTQYF
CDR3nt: TGTGCCAGCTCACCACTTGAGGTAGCAGATACGCAGTATTTT

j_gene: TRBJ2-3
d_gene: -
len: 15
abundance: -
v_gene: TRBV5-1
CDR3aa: CASSLRTASTDTQYF
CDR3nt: TGCGCCAGCAGCTTGCGGACAGCGAGCACAGATACGCAGTATTTT

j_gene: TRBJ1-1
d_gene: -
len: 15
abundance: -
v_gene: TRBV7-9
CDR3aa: CASSQPNGQYTEAFF
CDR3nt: TGTGCCAGCAGCCAACCGAACGGACAGTACACTGAAGCTTTCTTT

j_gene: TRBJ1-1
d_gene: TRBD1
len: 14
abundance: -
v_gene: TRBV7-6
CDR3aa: CASSSGTENTEAFF
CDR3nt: TGTGCCAGCAGTTCCGGGACAGAGAACACTGAAGCTTTCTTT

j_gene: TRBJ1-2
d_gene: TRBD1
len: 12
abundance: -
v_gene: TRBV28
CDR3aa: CASTGGNYGYTF
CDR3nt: TGTGCCAGTACAGGGGGCAACTATGGCTACACCTTC

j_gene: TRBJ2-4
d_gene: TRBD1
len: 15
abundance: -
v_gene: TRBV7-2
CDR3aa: CASSLDRGRFSIQYF
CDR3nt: TGTGCCAGCAGCTTAGACAGGGGGCGGTTTAGCATTCAGTACTTC

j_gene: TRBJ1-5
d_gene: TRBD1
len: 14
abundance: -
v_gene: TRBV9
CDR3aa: CASSGRDSDQPQHF
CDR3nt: TGTGCCAGCAGCGGCCGGGACAGTGATCAGCCCCAGCATTTT

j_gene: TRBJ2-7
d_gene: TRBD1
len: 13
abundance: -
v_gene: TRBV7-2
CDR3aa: CASIGTDSYEQYF
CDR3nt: TGTGCCAGCATCGGGACAGACTCCTACGAGCAGTACTTC

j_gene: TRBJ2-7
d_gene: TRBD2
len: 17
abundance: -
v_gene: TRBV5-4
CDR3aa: CASSLGGRTAVPYEQYF
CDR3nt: TGTGCCAGCAGCTTGGGCGGGAGAACCGCGGTTCCCTACGAGCAGTACTTC

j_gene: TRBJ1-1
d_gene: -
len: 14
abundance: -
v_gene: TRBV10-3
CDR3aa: CAISATTDNTEAFF
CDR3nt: TGTGCCATCAGTGCGACGACAGATAACACTGAAGCTTTCTTT

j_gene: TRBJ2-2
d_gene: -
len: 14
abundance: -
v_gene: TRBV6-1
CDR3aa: CASSSRGAAGELFF
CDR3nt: TGTGCCAGCAGCAGCAGGGGGGCGGCCGGGGAGCTGTTTTTT

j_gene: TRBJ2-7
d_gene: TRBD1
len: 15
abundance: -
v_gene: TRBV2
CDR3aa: CASRTGVNPSYEQYF
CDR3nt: TGTGCCAGCAGAACAGGGGTGAACCCCTCCTACGAGCAGTACTTC

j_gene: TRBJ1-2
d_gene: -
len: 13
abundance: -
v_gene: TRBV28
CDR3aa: CASKKGLSYGYTF
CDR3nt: TGTGCCAGCAAGAAGGGACTAAGCTATGGCTACACCTTC

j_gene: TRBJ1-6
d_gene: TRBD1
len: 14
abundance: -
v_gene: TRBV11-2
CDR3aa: CASSMRQGDSPLHF
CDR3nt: TGTGCCAGCTCCATGAGACAGGGCGATTCACCCCTCCACTTT

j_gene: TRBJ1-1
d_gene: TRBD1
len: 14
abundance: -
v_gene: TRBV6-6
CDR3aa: CASRTGQLNTEAFF
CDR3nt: TGTGCCAGCCGTACGGGACAGCTGAACACTGAAGCTTTCTTT

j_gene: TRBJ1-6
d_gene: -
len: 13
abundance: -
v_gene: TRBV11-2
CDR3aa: CASSLYYDSPLHF
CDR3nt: TGTGCCAGCAGCTTATATTATGATTCACCCCTCCACTTT

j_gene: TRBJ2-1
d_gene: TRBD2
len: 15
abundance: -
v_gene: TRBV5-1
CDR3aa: CASSLGLAGVNEQFF
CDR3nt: TGCGCCAGCAGCTTGGGGCTAGCGGGGGTCAATGAGCAGTTCTTC

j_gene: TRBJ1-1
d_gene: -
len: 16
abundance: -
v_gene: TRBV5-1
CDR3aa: CASSSGLDRMNTEAFF
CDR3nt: TGCGCCAGCAGCTCCGGCTTAGACAGGATGAACACTGAAGCTTTCTTT

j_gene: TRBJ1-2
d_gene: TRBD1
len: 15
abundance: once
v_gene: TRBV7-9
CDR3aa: CASSGYDRGSYGYTF
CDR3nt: TGTGCCAGCAGCGGGTATGACAGGGGCTCTTATGGCTACACCTTC

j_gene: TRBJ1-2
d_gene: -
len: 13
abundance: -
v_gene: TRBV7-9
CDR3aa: CASSPGQNYGYTF
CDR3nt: TGTGCCAGCAGCCCAGGACAGAACTATGGCTACACCTTC

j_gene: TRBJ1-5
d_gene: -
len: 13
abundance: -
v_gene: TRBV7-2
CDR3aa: CASSLRESQPQHF
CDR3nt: TGTGCCAGCAGCTTACGTGAGTCCCAGCCCCAGCATTTT

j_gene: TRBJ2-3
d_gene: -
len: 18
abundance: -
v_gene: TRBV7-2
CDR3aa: CASSLTMSGSRITDTQYF
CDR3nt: TGTGCCAGCAGCTTAACCATGTCCGGGTCCCGTATCACAGATACGCAGTATTTT

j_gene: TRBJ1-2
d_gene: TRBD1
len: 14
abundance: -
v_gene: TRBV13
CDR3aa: CASSRGTGNYGYTF
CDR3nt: TGTGCCAGCAGCCGAGGGACAGGGAACTATGGCTACACCTTC

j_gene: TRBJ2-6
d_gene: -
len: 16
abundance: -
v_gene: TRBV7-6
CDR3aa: CASSLGSISGANVLTF
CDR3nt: TGTGCCAGCAGCCTAGGGTCTATCTCTGGGGCCAACGTCCTGACTTTC

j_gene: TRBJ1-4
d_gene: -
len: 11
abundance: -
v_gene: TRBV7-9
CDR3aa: CASSPNEKLFF
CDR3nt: TGTGCCAGCAGCCCAAATGAAAAACTGTTTTTT

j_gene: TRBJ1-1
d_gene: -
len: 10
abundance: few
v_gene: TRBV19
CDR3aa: CAPGDTEAFF
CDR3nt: TGTGCCCCGGGGGACACTGAAGCTTTCTTT

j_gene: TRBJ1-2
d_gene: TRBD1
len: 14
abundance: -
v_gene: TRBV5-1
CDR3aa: CASSLNRGYYGYTF
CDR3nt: TGCGCCAGCAGCTTAAACAGGGGGTACTATGGCTACACCTTC

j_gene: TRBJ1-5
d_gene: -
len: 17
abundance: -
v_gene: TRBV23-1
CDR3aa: CASSLGGGGYSNQPQHF
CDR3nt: TGCGCCAGCAGTCTGGGAGGTGGGGGTTATAGCAATCAGCCCCAGCATTTT

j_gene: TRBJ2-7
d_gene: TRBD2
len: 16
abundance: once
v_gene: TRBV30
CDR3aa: CAWSVGLAGISYEQYF
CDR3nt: TGTGCCTGGAGTGTGGGACTAGCGGGAATATCCTACGAGCAGTACTTC

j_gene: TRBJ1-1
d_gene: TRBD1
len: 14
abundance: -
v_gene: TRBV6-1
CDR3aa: CASFLGQGGTEAFF
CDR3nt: TGTGCCAGCTTCCTGGGACAGGGGGGAACTGAAGCTTTCTTT

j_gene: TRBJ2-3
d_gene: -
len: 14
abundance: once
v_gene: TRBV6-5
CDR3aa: CASSYFGPTDTQYF
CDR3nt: TGTGCCAGCAGTTACTTTGGCCCCACAGATACGCAGTATTTT

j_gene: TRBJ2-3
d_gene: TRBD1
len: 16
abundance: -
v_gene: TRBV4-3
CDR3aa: CASSPGQGASSDTQYF
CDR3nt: TGCGCCAGCAGCCCTGGACAGGGGGCTTCGTCAGATACGCAGTATTTT

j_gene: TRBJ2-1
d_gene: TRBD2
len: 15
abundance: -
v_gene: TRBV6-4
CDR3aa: CASSDSLAGGNEQFF
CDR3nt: TGTGCCAGCAGTGACTCACTAGCGGGGGGCAATGAGCAGTTCTTC

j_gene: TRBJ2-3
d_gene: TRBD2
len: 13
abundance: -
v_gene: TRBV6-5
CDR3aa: CASLAGGADTQYF
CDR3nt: TGTGCCAGTCTAGCGGGAGGGGCAGATACGCAGTATTTT

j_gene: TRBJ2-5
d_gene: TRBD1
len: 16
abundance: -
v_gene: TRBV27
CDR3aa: CASSRAGTGWRETQYF
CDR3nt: TGTGCCAGCAGTCGAGCCGGGACAGGGTGGAGGGAGACCCAGTACTTC

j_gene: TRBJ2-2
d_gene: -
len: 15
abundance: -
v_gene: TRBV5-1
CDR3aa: CASSLEQPNTGELFF
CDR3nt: TGCGCCAGCAGCTTGGAACAGCCGAACACCGGGGAGCTGTTTTTT

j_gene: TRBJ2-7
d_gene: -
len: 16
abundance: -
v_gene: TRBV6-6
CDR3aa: CASSPVGRPSSYEQYF
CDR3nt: TGTGCCAGCTCTCCCGTTGGCAGGCCGAGCTCCTACGAGCAGTACTTC

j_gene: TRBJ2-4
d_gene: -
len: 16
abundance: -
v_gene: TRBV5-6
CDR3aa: CASSSTGRLAKNIQYF
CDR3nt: TGTGCCAGCAGCTCCACAGGGAGACTAGCCAAAAACATTCAGTACTTC

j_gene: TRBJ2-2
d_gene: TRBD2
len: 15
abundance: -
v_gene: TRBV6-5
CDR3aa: CASRGLAGFTGELFF
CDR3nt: TGTGCCAGCAGAGGACTAGCGGGATTCACCGGGGAGCTGTTTTTT

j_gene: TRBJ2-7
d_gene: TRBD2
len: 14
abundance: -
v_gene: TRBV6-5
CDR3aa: CASSYGTTVPEQYF
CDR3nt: TGTGCCAGCAGTTACGGGACTACGGTTCCCGAGCAGTACTTC

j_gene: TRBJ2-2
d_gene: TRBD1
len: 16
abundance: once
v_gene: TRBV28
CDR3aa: CASSSRDRGGTGELFF
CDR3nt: TGTGCCAGCAGTTCCCGGGACAGGGGAGGGACCGGGGAGCTGTTTTTT

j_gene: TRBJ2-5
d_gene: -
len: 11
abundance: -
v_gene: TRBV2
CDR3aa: CASFEGETQYF
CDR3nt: TGTGCCAGCTTTGAGGGAGAGACCCAGTACTTC

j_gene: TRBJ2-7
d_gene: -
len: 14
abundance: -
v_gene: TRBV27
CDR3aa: CASSLGGAHDEQYF
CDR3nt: TGTGCCAGCAGTTTAGGTGGGGCCCATGACGAGCAGTACTTC

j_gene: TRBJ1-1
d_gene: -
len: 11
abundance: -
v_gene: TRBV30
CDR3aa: CAWTGTSRAFF
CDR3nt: TGTGCCTGGACCGGGACTTCCCGGGCTTTCTTT

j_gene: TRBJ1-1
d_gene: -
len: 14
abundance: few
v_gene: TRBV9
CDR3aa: CASSLGGTNTEAFF
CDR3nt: TGTGCCAGCAGCTTGGGGGGGACCAACACTGAAGCTTTCTTT

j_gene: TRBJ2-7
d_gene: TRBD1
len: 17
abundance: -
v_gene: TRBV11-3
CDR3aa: CASSLGTGTGWTYEQYF
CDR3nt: TGTGCCAGCAGCTTAGGTACCGGGACAGGGTGGACCTACGAGCAGTACTTC